This T cell receptor beta chain emerged from a study of blood T cells in healthy people across ages. This clonotype was seen a few times. V was pared by 3 bases and J by 2 bases, with 10 bases between. This CDR3 contains 14 residues. Germline-derived CDR1 and CDR2 are MNHEY and SVGAGI. A second PCR, run for roughly 7 to 11 cycles, used a sample-barcoded 5' primer plus a J-beta primer mix. Every individual sample yielded 2.5 million or more paired-end reads (each containing CDR3). TCRdb ran MiXCR on the 5' RACE reads and lists one entry per CDR3 protein. The data show roughly 1,500,000 distinct CDR3 sequences, 42% seen once.

Specimen: blood. The source is a woman under 30 in good health. This sequence joins TRBV6-5 and TRBJ1-1; the D is unclear. The CDR3 loop is CASSYMGRNTEAFF. CDR3 sequence (DNA): TGTGCCAGCAGTTATATGGGTCGAAACACTGAAGCTTTCTTT.